This TCR beta chain derives from a study of regulatory T cells in long-lasting Graves disease. This clonotype was seen repeatedly, ten times or more. Stated time point: newly diagnosed GD, antithyroid drugs for less than 3 months. RNA extracted from PBMCs served as the sequencing template. Patients with Graves' disease were diagnosed by American Thyroid Association guidelines. Peripheral blood, about 9 milliliters per patient, was collected in EDTA tubes. Building the TCR beta libraries relied on iRepertoire HTBI primers, and CDR3 regions underwent Arm-PCR. TCRdb fed the multiplex PCR reads into MiXCR, producing one record per CDR3 protein. The table lists hundreds of thousands of distinct CDR3 sequences, roughly 16% of them singletons. The same data also went into a second study, on T cells in Graves' hyperthyroidism and ophthalmopathy. According to that study: A model using 13 V-J features told ophthalmopathy apart from stable hyperthyroidism.

The clonotype comes from a woman younger than 45 with Graves disease. The source material was peripheral blood mononuclear cells (PBMCs), sampled at new diagnosis, from a patient treated with antithyroid drugs.

CDR3 in DNA: TGCAGTGTAGTCTCTGGTAGCGGGAGGAGCAATGAGCAGTTCTTC. Its translation: CSVVSGSGRSNEQFF. The V gene is TRBV20-1, the J gene TRBJ2-1; 10 nucleotides align to TRBD2. Looked up from germline, CDR1 is DFQATT and CDR2 is SNEGSKA (reference sequence). V shed 7 bases and J 6 bases; nucleotides not matched to a gene: 12. CDR3 length: 15 residues.